The 15 T cell receptor beta chains below come from one sample, sequenced in a study of blood T cell repertoires in COVID-19. The repertoire was sequenced with immunoSEQ multiplex PCR; TCRdb's copy has only in-frame clones and lacks some. The data contain about 240,000 clones, more than 75% of them singletons. Sequencing was performed on peripheral blood. The receptors were sampled from an older woman with active or convalescent COVID-19.

The V call is TRBV5-8, the J call TRBJ1-2; maybe TRBD1 (5 bases). Deletions cut 5 bases from V and 8 bases from J, with 13 bases between. The CDR3 loop spans 12 amino acids. Germline CDR1 is SGHTS and CDR2 is YDEGEE. The CDR3 coding sequence is TGTGCCAGCAGAGCGGGGGAGTGGGGCTACACCTTC. Protein: CASRAGEWGYTF. The complete variable domain, with remaining parts taken from reference TRBV5-8 and TRBJ1-2, reads EAGVTQSPTHLIKTRGQQATLRCSPISGHTSVYWYQQALGLGLQFLLWYDEGEERNRGNFPPRFSGRQFPNYSSELNVNALELEDSALYLCASRAGEWGYTFGSGTRLTVV.

The chain links TRBV18 to TRBJ1-5; D gene uncertain. Between the trimmed V and J ends, which lost 2 bases and 4 bases, there was a span of 9 bases. There are 14 residues in the CDR3. The germline V gene encodes CDR1 KGHSH and CDR2 LQKENI. CDR3 amino acids: CASSPASGNQPQHF. CDR3 coding DNA: TGTGCCAGCTCACCAGCTTCCGGGAATCAGCCCCAGCATTTT.

The V gene is TRBV5-1, the J gene TRBJ1-1; D unclear. Germline lookup yields CDR1 SGHRS and CDR2 YFSETQ. The CDR3 spans 14 residues. Deletions cut 4 bases from V and 1 base from J, with 11 bases between. The CDR3 reads CASSLNYKNTEAFF. The DNA of the CDR3 is TGCGCCAGCAGCCTTAATTACAAGAACACTGAAGCTTTCTTT.

This clone was picked up one time. V gene TRBV6-5 combines with J gene TRBJ2-7, with 8 bases matching TRBD1. Germline V gene lookup returns CDR1 MNHEY and CDR2 SVGAGI. Trimming removed 6 bases from V and 5 bases from J; junction bases left unmatched: 3. The CDR3 has 12 residues. CDR3 protein: CASRRTGNEQYF. CDR3 coding DNA: TGTGCCAGCAGACGGACAGGGAACGAGCAGTACTTC.

The rearrangement uses TRBV5-6 and TRBJ1-2; TRBD1 might be the D (5 bases). V was trimmed by 4 bases and J by 2 bases, leaving 12 bases between them. Germline CDR1 SGHDT, CDR2 YYEEEE. The CDR3 has 14 residues. CDR3 region: CASSTTAPNYGYTF. The CDR3, as DNA: TGTGCCAGCAGCACGACAGCTCCGAACTATGGCTACACCTTC.

The gene calls are TRBV12-3 or TRBV12-4 and TRBJ2-7, with D hard to call. The CDR3 is 12 amino acids. Trimming left V 5 bases short and J 3 bases short, with 8 bases between. DNA of the CDR3: TGTGCCAGCAGTCCGAATAGCTACGAGCAGTACTTC. Its protein is CASSPNSYEQYF.

J is TRBJ1-4 and V is TRBV5-1, with D possibly being TRBD1 (5 bases). The CDR3 runs 16 residues. Trimming left V 3 bases short and J 5 bases short, with 17 bases between. From germline, CDR1 is SGHRS and CDR2 YFSETQ. The DNA of the CDR3 is TGCGCCAGCAGCTCCGACAGCCAGGGCCCGAATGAAAAACTGTTTTTT. Translating it yields CASSSDSQGPNEKLFF. Using reference TRBV5-1 and TRBJ1-4 for the parts outside the CDR3, the full variable domain is KAGVTQTPRYLIKTRGQQVTLSCSPISGHRSVSWYQQTPGQGLQFLFEYFSETQRNKGNFPGRFSGRQFSNSRSEMNVSTLELGDSALYLCASSSDSQGPNEKLFFGSGTQLSVL.

The CDR3 DNA sequence: TGTGCCAGCAGTTCAGGACAGCCTAATGAAAAACTGTTTTTT. Its protein product is CASSSGQPNEKLFF. This chain uses TRBV28 with TRBJ1-4, with D maybe TRBD1 (6 bases). This CDR3 is built from 14 residues. Trimming pared 4 bases from V and 3 bases from J, leaving 9 bases between. Germline V lookup: CDR1 MDHEN, CDR2 SYDVKM.

The CDR3 DNA is TGTGCCAGCAGCTTAGGGCGGCAAGAGACCCAGTACTTC. Translated, it gives CASSLGRQETQYF. V usage is TRBV11-2 and J usage is TRBJ2-5; D is unresolved. The CDR3 covers 13 residues. Germline-derived CDR1 and CDR2 are SGHAT and FQNNGV. V lost 1 base to trimming and J lost 2 bases, with 5 bases between them.

The rearrangement uses TRBV10-1 and TRBJ2-3, with 7 positions matching TRBD1. Germline V gene sequence: CDR1 WNHNN, CDR2 SYGVQD (reference sequence). V lost 6 bases to trimming and J lost 8 bases; unmatched junction nucleotides: 11. The CDR3 runs 14 residues. The DNA of the CDR3 is TGCGCCAGCAGCCGGGACAGCACGCCGGGTACGCAGTATTTT. This sequence encodes CASSRDSTPGTQYF.

This rearrangement joins TRBV11-2 to TRBJ1-2; weak D call: TRBD1 (6 bases). V dropped 1 base and J dropped 4 bases, with 10 bases sitting between them. Germline CDR1 and CDR2: SGHAT and FQNNGV. The CDR3 sequence is 14 residues long. The CDR3 protein is CASSLGQGSYGYTF. The CDR3 DNA follows: TGTGCCAGCAGCTTAGGCCAGGGGTCCTATGGCTACACCTTC.

This clone appeared a single time. The V and J genes are TRBV7-2 and TRBJ2-1, with TRBD1 identical over 10 bases. Trimming took 4 bases from V and 6 from J; bases not matched to a gene: 15. The germline V gene has CDR1 SGHTA and CDR2 FQGNSA. CDR3 length: 18 amino acids. CDR3 sequence: CASSYALTRRTGGNEQFF. The CDR3 coding sequence is TGTGCCAGCAGCTATGCCCTGACCCGGAGGACAGGGGGCAATGAGCAGTTCTTC.

The chain combines TRBV7-2 with TRBJ2-3; D may be TRBD1 (8 bases). The CDR3 contains 15 residues. Germline V gives CDR1 SGHTA, CDR2 FQGNSA. Trimming pared 3 bases from V and 3 bases from J, leaving 13 bases between. The CDR3 protein is CASSFDRGGTDTQYF. In DNA form, the CDR3 reads TGTGCCAGCAGCTTCGACAGGGGAGGGACAGATACGCAGTATTTT.

A single count supports this clone. The chain uses TRBV6-1 and TRBJ1-6; 9 nucleotides line up with TRBD1. The CDR3 is made up of 16 amino acids. Germline V lookup: CDR1 MNHNS, CDR2 SASEGT. J gave up 11 bases and V 2 bases, and 10 bases lay outside the gene matches. In DNA form, the CDR3 reads TGTGCCAGCAGTGAACCCCGGACAGGGGCGTCCACACCCCTCCACTTT. This translates into CASSEPRTGASTPLHF.

The genes are TRBV2 and TRBJ1-2; TRBD1 might be the D (5 bases). The CDR3 spans 13 residues. The V gene's germline CDR1 is SNHLY and CDR2 FYNNEI. The ends were cut back, 6 bases at V and 3 bases at J, with 11 bases in the middle. The CDR3 protein is CASSLGGYYGYTF. The CDR3 bases are TGTGCCAGCAGCCTGGGGGGGTACTATGGCTACACCTTC.